These 29 T cell receptor beta chains originate from one sample sequenced in a study of T cells after yellow fever vaccination (dated by TCRdb to between 2018 and 2021). The treatment or condition label of this sample denotes: live attenuated yellow fever vaccine strain. The protocol used for the library was 5' RACE. TCRdb shows the sequencer as Illumina HiSeq 2500. TCRdb trimmed public reads at Q25 via fastp, called clones via MiXCR and kept in-frame beta chains. Rows merge per CDR3 protein into single entries with the most common DNA and genes. The sample table records 120,000 or so distinct CDR3 sequences; about 6.8% of these occur just once. 2.7% of the sample rests with the top ten. The sample consisted of CD4+ T cells sorted from PBMCs, taken around 45 days after the first yellow fever vaccination. The receptors stem from a man between 18 and 29 years old who received the YFV17D yellow fever vaccine.

This clonotype was seen repeatedly, ten times or more. V and J are TRBV20-1 and TRBJ1-4, with a possible D match to TRBD1 (6 bases). Per the germline V gene, CDR1 is DFQATT and CDR2 is SNEGSKA (reference sequence). V shed 6 bases and J shed 5 bases, with 16 bases lying between them. CDR3 length equals 14 residues. The CDR3 region has the DNA TGCAGTGCCATAGGGGGTTCTTGGAATGAAAAACTGTTTTTT. It codes for CSAIGGSWNEKLFF.

This clonotype was recorded many times. The chain uses TRBV18 and TRBJ1-5, with a weak D call TRBD1 (5 bases). The CDR3 totals 14 residues. Trimming shortened V by 1 base and J by 5 bases, and 9 bases separated the two germline ends. Germline loops: CDR1 KGHSH, CDR2 LQKENI. CDR3 in amino acids: CASSPLGHDQPQHF. CDR3 coding DNA: TGTGCCAGCTCACCACTAGGACACGATCAGCCCCAGCATTTT.

Concerning this clonotype itself: A much larger clonotype is one base distant, so this may be a read error. The gene calls are TRBV5-1 and TRBJ1-5; perhaps TRBD1 as D (5 bases). CDR3 length: 14 residues. Germline V gives CDR1 SGHRS, CDR2 YFSETQ. Trimming pared 4 bases from V and 7 bases from J, leaving 15 bases between. In DNA, the CDR3 is TGCGCCAGCAGCCTCACACCTCGGGGCCAGCCCCAGCATTTT. It specifies CASSLTPRGQPQHF. Full variable domain (rest looked up from reference TRBV5-1 and TRBJ1-5): KAGVTQTPRYLIKTRGQQVTLSCSPISGHRSVSWYQQTPGQGLQFLFEYFSETQRNKGNFPGRFSGRQFSNSRSEMNVSTLELGDSALYLCASSLTPRGQPQHFGDGTRLSIL.

This clonotype was counted ten times or more. The chain employs TRBV18 and TRBJ2-2, with D hard to call. Germline lookup yields CDR1 KGHSH and CDR2 LQKENI. This CDR3 is built from 14 residues. Trimming left V 1 base short and J 7 bases short, with 10 bases between. The CDR3 spells CASSPLSIVGELFF. DNA of the CDR3: TGTGCCAGCTCACCACTATCCATTGTCGGGGAGCTGTTTTTT. The whole variable domain, filled in from reference TRBV18 and TRBJ2-2, reads NAGVMQNPRHLVRRRGQEARLRCSPMKGHSHVYWYRQLPEEGLKFMVYLQKENIIDESGMPKERFSAEFPKEGPSILRIQQVVRGDSAAYFCASSPLSIVGELFFGEGSRLTVL.

This clonotype was observed a few times. The chain uses TRBV5-8 and TRBJ2-3; D gene unclear. Germline CDR1 is SGHTS and CDR2 is YDEGEE. Deletions cut 4 bases from V and 5 bases from J, with 14 bases between. CDR3 length equals 14 residues. This CDR3 is CASSDSRKGDTQYF. In DNA, the CDR3 is TGTGCCAGCAGCGATAGCCGAAAGGGAGATACGCAGTATTTT.

The chain couples TRBV5-1 to TRBJ1-1; D not certain. The V gene lost 1 base and the J gene lost 4 bases, with 14 bases spanning the gap. The CDR3 has 15 residues. Germline V gene data show CDR1 as SGHRS and CDR2 as YFSETQ. CDR3 nucleotides: TGCGCCAGCAGCTTGTACGCGGGTACGAGCACTGAAGCTTTCTTT. Amino acids: CASSLYAGTSTEAFF.

This clonotype has a count of ten or more. The genes are TRBV7-2 and TRBJ2-3; no clear D. The ends were cut back, 2 bases at V and 0 bases at J, with 6 bases in the middle. Germline CDR1 reads SGHTA; CDR2 reads FQGNSA. The CDR3 contains 14 residues. The CDR3 coding sequence is TGTGCCAGCAGCTTACAGGCCAGCACAGATACGCAGTATTTT. Amino acids: CASSLQASTDTQYF.

This clonotype turned up a few times. The V and J genes are TRBV19 and TRBJ2-7, with D perhaps TRBD1 or TRBD2 (5 bases each). This CDR3 comprises 18 residues. Germline CDR1 is LNHDA and CDR2 is SQIVND (reference sequence). The germline V and J ends were trimmed by 3 bases and 0 bases, with 21 bases remaining between them. The CDR3 coding sequence is TGTGCCAGTAGTATTGCTGGTGGTGGGACCTTCAGCTCCTACGAGCAGTACTTC. Translation gives CASSIAGGGTFSSYEQYF.

The chain has TRBV7-2 and TRBJ2-7; TRBD1 is a possible D gene (6 bases). V lost 5 bases to trimming and J lost 6 bases, with 20 bases between them. Per germline, CDR1 SGHTA and CDR2 FQGNSA. The CDR3 runs 15 residues. CDR3 coding DNA: TGTGCCAGCAGCCGAACCGGGACCGAGACAGGCGAGCAGTACTTC. It specifies CASSRTGTETGEQYF.

This clonotype has just a few counts. This chain uses TRBV7-2 with TRBJ1-5; D remains ambiguous. V dropped 4 bases and J dropped 2 bases, with 6 bases sitting between them. This CDR3 comprises 13 residues. Per the germline V gene, CDR1 is SGHTA and CDR2 is FQGNSA. The CDR3 DNA reads as TGTGCCAGCAGCTATCAGGGCAATCAGCCCCAGCATTTT. Translated: CASSYQGNQPQHF.

This clonotype came up many times. This chain links TRBV12-3 or TRBV12-4 with TRBJ2-7, with 7 bases matching TRBD1. The CDR3 is made up of 13 amino acids. V dropped 5 bases and J dropped 3; count of bases not matched to a gene: 4. The chain's CDR3 is CASSKDRFYEQYF. The CDR3 region has the DNA TGTGCCAGCAGTAAGGACAGGTTCTACGAGCAGTACTTC.

This clonotype was counted at least ten times. V gene TRBV6-1 combines with J gene TRBJ1-5; no clear D. Trimming shortened V by 4 bases and J by 4 bases, and 11 bases separated the two germline ends. The V gene's germline CDR1 is MNHNS and CDR2 SASEGT. This CDR3 region has 14 residues. The CDR3 protein is CASSGQTWNQPQHF. In DNA form, the CDR3 reads TGTGCCAGCAGTGGTCAAACGTGGAATCAGCCCCAGCATTTT.

In its sample, this clonotype was seen many times. The chain recombines TRBV11-2 with TRBJ2-3; 10 nucleotides align to TRBD2. V lost 5 bases, J lost 2 bases, and 4 bases stayed unmatched. Germline lookup yields CDR1 SGHAT and CDR2 FQNNGV. The CDR3 loop spans 15 amino acids. CDR3 nucleotide sequence: TGTGCCAGCAGCCTAGCGGGGGTTTACACAGATACGCAGTATTTT. The encoded protein is CASSLAGVYTDTQYF. The full variable domain, its missing parts supplied by reference TRBV11-2 and TRBJ2-3, is EAGVAQSPRYKIIEKRQSVAFWCNPISGHATLYWYQQILGQGPKLLIQFQNNGVVDDSQLPKDRFSAERLKGVDSTLKIQPAKLEDSAVYLCASSLAGVYTDTQYFGPGTRLTVL.

This clonotype was seen at least ten times. J is TRBJ2-1 and V is TRBV20-1; 8 bases fit TRBD1. Germline V gene sequence: CDR1 DFQATT, CDR2 SNEGSKA (reference sequence). The CDR3 has 13 residues. Trimming removed 7 bases from V and 4 bases from J; junction bases left unmatched: 6. CDR3 sequence (DNA): TGCAGTGGAAAGGGACAGGTGTACAATGAGCAGTTCTTC. Amino acids: CSGKGQVYNEQFF.

This clonotype appeared many times. The genes are TRBV11-1 and TRBJ2-1, with 12 positions matching TRBD2. This CDR3 is built from 14 residues. CDR1 is SGHAT, CDR2 FQDESV, per germline (reference sequence). V lost 4 bases and J lost 8; bases outside the gene matches: 3. CDR3: CASSSSGGAYEQFF. The CDR3 bases are TGTGCCAGCAGCTCTAGCGGGGGGGCCTATGAGCAGTTCTTC.

This clonotype was recorded many times. The chain combines TRBV20-1 with TRBJ2-3; no clear D gene. The ends were cut back, 0 bases at V and 3 bases at J, with 7 bases in the middle. The CDR3 is made up of 13 amino acids. The V gene's germline CDR1 is DFQATT and CDR2 SNEGSKA (reference sequence). The CDR3 DNA follows: TGCAGTGCTAGAGAAAAGAGAACAGATACGCAGTATTTT. Translation gives CSAREKRTDTQYF.

The gene calls are TRBV25-1 and TRBJ2-1; 10 bases fit TRBD2. Trimming cost V 6 bases and J 3 bases; bases outside gene matches: 2. The CDR3 contains 14 residues. Germline loops: CDR1 MGHDK, CDR2 SYGVNS. The CDR3: CASRLAGNYNEQFF. The CDR3 DNA reads TGTGCCAGCAGACTAGCGGGGAACTACAATGAGCAGTTCTTC.

This clonotype was counted a few times. J is TRBJ1-2 and V is TRBV3-1, with D hard to call. Germline assignment: CDR1 LGHDT and CDR2 YNNKEL (reference sequence). V was trimmed by 1 base and J by 4 bases, leaving 13 bases between them. CDR3 length: 15 residues. CDR3 region: CASSQGSQVLYGYTF. DNA of the CDR3: TGTGCCAGCAGCCAAGGGTCGCAAGTCCTCTATGGCTACACCTTC.

This clonotype was detected many times. The chain joins TRBV7-9 to TRBJ2-7, with a possible D match to TRBD2 (5 bases). CDR1 and CDR2 (germline): SEHNR, FQNEAQ (reference sequence). V was pared by 5 bases and J by 3 bases, with 8 bases between. CDR3 length: 12 amino acids. The CDR3 region is CASSRGNYEQYF. The CDR3 nucleotides are TGTGCCAGCAGCCGAGGGAACTACGAGCAGTACTTC.

Comment on this clonotype: A much bigger clone sits one base away, suggesting this may be a read error. The rearrangement links TRBV6-2 or TRBV6-3 to TRBJ2-7; 11 bases are shared with TRBD1. The CDR3 spans 16 residues. Germline CDR1 reads MNHEY; CDR2 reads SVGEGT. The CDR3: CASIYSGTGGSYEQYV. Here the CDR3 DNA reads TGTGCCAGCATTTACTCCGGGACAGGGGGCTCCTACGAGCAGTACGTC.

The chain employs TRBV5-4 and TRBJ1-6; D might be TRBD1 (5 bases). Germline V gene lookup returns CDR1 SGHNT and CDR2 YYREEE (reference sequence). With 2 bases removed from V and 10 bases from J, the gap between germline ends came to 19 bases. The CDR3 has 16 residues. The CDR3 DNA sequence: TGTGCCAGCAGCTTAAAGAAGACAGACCTTAAGTCACCCCTCCACTTT. This sequence encodes CASSLKKTDLKSPLHF.

This clonotype was observed many times. The genes are TRBV4-3 and TRBJ2-3; D remains ambiguous. Germline CDR1 is LGHNA and CDR2 is YSLEER. The CDR3 runs to 15 residues. The V end lost 0 bases, the J end lost 2 bases, and 9 bases lay between the germline ends. The CDR3 spells CASSQDLANTDTQYF. The CDR3 bases are TGCGCCAGCAGCCAAGATCTTGCTAACACAGATACGCAGTATTTT.

This clonotype was seen ten or more times. The V and J genes are TRBV5-1 and TRBJ2-3; maybe TRBD2 (7 bases). CDR1 SGHRS and CDR2 YFSETQ come from the germline V gene. CDR3 length equals 17 residues. The V and J ends lost 5 bases and 4 bases respectively, with 23 bases between them. This CDR3 reads CASSLVGGAYVPDTQYF. CDR3 DNA: TGCGCCAGCAGTCTGGTAGGGGGGGCCTACGTTCCAGATACGCAGTATTTT.

At least ten counts were recorded for this clonotype. The chain joins TRBV6-1 to TRBJ2-7; maybe TRBD1 (5 bases). Germline V gene data show CDR1 as MNHNS and CDR2 as SASEGT. V lost 7 bases and J lost 3, with 19 bases in between. The CDR3 consists of 15 residues. CDR3 protein: CASTKGEGSGYEQYF. The CDR3, as DNA: TGTGCCAGCACTAAAGGGGAAGGGTCGGGCTACGAGCAGTACTTC.

This clonotype was seen ten or more times. The chain is built from TRBV7-9 and TRBJ2-5; D not resolved. In germline, CDR1 is SEHNR, CDR2 FQNEAQ (reference sequence). The V end was cut by 1 base, the J end by 5 bases, with 14 bases between. This CDR3 region has 15 residues. The CDR3 DNA reads as TGTGCCAGCAGCTTAGGCGGAGTATTCGGGGAGACCCAGTACTTC. Translation gives CASSLGGVFGETQYF.

The genes are TRBV11-1 and TRBJ2-7, with 8 bases matching TRBD1. J was trimmed by 5 bases and V by 5 bases; bases with no gene match: 14. CDR1 is SGHAT, CDR2 FQDESV, per germline (reference sequence). This CDR3 comprises 16 residues. This CDR3 reads CASSLTGGGQGDEQYF. The CDR3 DNA is TGTGCCAGCAGCCTTACCGGAGGAGGACAGGGAGACGAGCAGTACTTC.

This clonotype was found many times. The rearrangement uses TRBV7-9 and TRBJ1-6; weak D call: TRBD1 (5 bases). Germline V CDR1 and CDR2: SEHNR, FQNEAQ (reference sequence). This CDR3 contains 14 residues. The V end was cut by 1 base, the J end by 10 bases, with 11 bases between. The CDR3 loop reads CASSLEQGYSPLHF. In DNA, the CDR3 is TGTGCCAGCAGCTTAGAGCAGGGTTACTCACCCCTCCACTTT.

In its sample, this clonotype is medium-sized (0.01 to 0.1%). This chain connects TRBV7-2 to TRBJ2-3; 7 nucleotides align to TRBD1. This CDR3 spans 14 amino acids. CDR1 and CDR2 from the germline V gene are SGHTA and FQGNSA. Trimming took 5 bases from V and 2 from J; bases not matched to a gene: 4. CDR3 sequence: CASSPDRNTDTQYF. The CDR3, as DNA: TGTGCCAGCAGCCCGGACAGGAACACAGATACGCAGTATTTT.

This clonotype has ten or more counts. The chain joins TRBV18 to TRBJ2-3; no clear D gene. Looked up from germline, CDR1 is KGHSH and CDR2 is LQKENI. The CDR3 spans 11 residues. V lost 3 bases and J lost 4, with 2 bases in between. The CDR3 protein is CASSPADTQYF. The CDR3 nucleotides are TGTGCCAGCTCACCCGCAGATACGCAGTATTTT.